A selection of T cell receptor beta chains follows, all from one sample in a study of naive and memory T cell subsets. TCRdb fed the UMI-ligation and nested PCR reads into MiXCR, producing one record per CDR3 protein. The repertoire holds over 110,000 distinct CDR3 sequences, with about 20% as singletons. Sequencing was performed on naive CD8+ T cells from blood. The receptors come from a human donor in good health. CDR3s include the opening cysteine and the closing phenylalanine or tryptophan. D genes are given only for firm matches. Clone size is given for some rows only: seen once, a few or many times, or a class if the clone is expanded.

V gene: TRBV27; J gene: TRBJ2-1; clone size: NA; D gene: NA; CDR3 DNA: TGTGCCATCACGAATAATTACAATGAGCAGTTCTTC; CDR3 protein: CAITNNYNEQFF
V gene: TRBV29-1; J gene: TRBJ1-3; clone size: NA; D gene: NA; CDR3 DNA: TGCAGCGTAACGAAAAAGGACGGCTCTGGAAACACCATATATTTT; CDR3 protein: CSVTKKDGSGNTIYF
V gene: TRBV6-1; J gene: TRBJ2-1; clone size: few; D gene: NA; CDR3 DNA: TGTGCCAGCAGTGAACTTAATGAGCAGTTCTTC; CDR3 protein: CASSELNEQFF
V gene: TRBV5-1; J gene: TRBJ1-1; clone size: few; D gene: TRBD1; CDR3 DNA: TGCGCCAGCAGCTTGGGCAGGGGGCTGCACACTGAAGCTTTCTTT; CDR3 protein: CASSLGRGLHTEAFF
V gene: TRBV15; J gene: TRBJ2-2; clone size: NA; D gene: TRBD2; CDR3 DNA: TGTGCCACCAGCCGAACTAGCGGGAGCGATACCGGGGAGCTGTTTTTT; CDR3 protein: CATSRTSGSDTGELFF
V gene: TRBV15; J gene: TRBJ2-1; clone size: NA; D gene: TRBD2; CDR3 DNA: TGTGCCACCTCATCCGGGACTAGCGGGTACAATGAGCAGTTCTTC; CDR3 protein: CATSSGTSGYNEQFF
V gene: TRBV4-1; J gene: TRBJ2-7; clone size: few; D gene: NA; CDR3 DNA: TGCGCCAGCAGCCAAGATCCTGGTTCCGAATACGAGCAGTACTTC; CDR3 protein: CASSQDPGSEYEQYF
V gene: TRBV28; J gene: TRBJ1-5; clone size: few; D gene: NA; CDR3 DNA: TGTGCCAGCAGTTTAAATGAGGGGGGCGAAGGACATCAGCCCCAGCATTTT; CDR3 protein: CASSLNEGGEGHQPQHF
V gene: TRBV20-1; J gene: TRBJ2-5; clone size: few; D gene: TRBD1; CDR3 DNA: TGCAGTGCTAGCCCTGACAGGGGCTGGGAGACCCAGTACTTC; CDR3 protein: CSASPDRGWETQYF
V gene: TRBV28; J gene: TRBJ2-7; clone size: few; D gene: NA; CDR3 DNA: TGTGCCAGCAGACCGCTGGGGGGCTGGTACGAGCAGTACTTC; CDR3 protein: CASRPLGGWYEQYF
V gene: TRBV27; J gene: TRBJ2-7; clone size: NA; D gene: TRBD1; CDR3 DNA: TGTGCCAGCAGTTTAACCATTCCGGGACAGGGGCACGAGCAGTACTTC; CDR3 protein: CASSLTIPGQGHEQYF
V gene: TRBV18; J gene: TRBJ2-7; clone size: many; D gene: NA; CDR3 DNA: TGTGCCAGCTCACCCGGGTCCTCCTACGAGCAGTACTTC; CDR3 protein: CASSPGSSYEQYF
V gene: TRBV11-2; J gene: TRBJ2-1; clone size: NA; D gene: TRBD2; CDR3 DNA: TGTGCCAGCAGCTTTACGTCCGGGCGGGAGGGATTCGATGAGCAGTTCTTC; CDR3 protein: CASSFTSGREGFDEQFF
V gene: TRBV28; J gene: TRBJ2-1; clone size: NA; D gene: TRBD2; CDR3 DNA: TGTGCCAGCAGCCTTCCAACTAGCGTGAGTTTGGGTGAGCAGTTCTTC; CDR3 protein: CASSLPTSVSLGEQFF
V gene: TRBV27; J gene: TRBJ2-3; clone size: NA; D gene: NA; CDR3 DNA: TGTGCCAGCAGTTTAACTGGACAGAGGACAGATACGCAGTATTTT; CDR3 protein: CASSLTGQRTDTQYF